This passage covers 27 T cell receptor beta chains from one sample sequenced in a study of CD8 T cells in ankylosing spondylitis. These receptors' targets are unknown. TCRdb re-called the 5' RACE reads with MiXCR, one entry per CDR3 protein. This table holds around 490,000 distinct CDR3 sequences, over 4% found once. Findings and limits, study-wide: Apparently characteristic of ankylosing spondylitis blood was a TCR beta motif (about eight highly homologous variants).

The material sequenced was blood, either unsorted or a sorted T cell fraction (not recorded which). The receptors shown here come from a male donor with ankylosing spondylitis.

In this sample, this clonotype turned up many times. The chain combines TRBV5-1 with TRBJ2-1; 9 nucleotides agree with TRBD2. The CDR3 is made up of 16 amino acids. Germline-derived CDR1 and CDR2 are SGHRS and YFSETQ. V shed 1 base, J shed 8 bases, and the junction held 10 bases outside the gene matches. The CDR3 loop reads CASSLRREGFSYEQFF. DNA of the CDR3: TGCGCCAGCAGCTTGAGGCGGGAGGGCTTCTCGTATGAGCAGTTCTTC.

This clonotype has a handful of counts. This rearrangement joins TRBV12-3 or TRBV12-4 to TRBJ2-2, with no clear D. V lost 6 bases to trimming and J lost 7 bases, with 12 bases between them. There are 13 residues in the CDR3. The chain's CDR3 is CASSLSLGGELFF. CDR3 nucleotides: TGTGCCAGCAGCCTCAGTTTAGGCGGGGAGCTGTTTTTT.

This clonotype has at least ten counts. The V call is TRBV7-9, the J call TRBJ1-4; D ambiguous. V was trimmed by 3 bases and J by 4 bases, leaving 9 bases between them. The CDR3 is made up of 14 amino acids. Germline V gene data show CDR1 as SEHNR and CDR2 as FQNEAQ (reference sequence). The CDR3 nucleotides are TGTGCCAGCAGCTTCAAGGGTCTTAATGAAAAACTGTTTTTT. Encoded protein: CASSFKGLNEKLFF.

Many counts were recorded for this clonotype. V gene TRBV4-2 combines with J gene TRBJ2-5; no clear D. CDR1 and CDR2 from the germline V gene are LGHNA and YNFKEQ. The CDR3 is 14 amino acids. V was cut by 1 base and J by 2 bases, with 8 bases left in between. CDR3 nucleotide sequence: TGTGCCAGCAGCCAAGTGGACGGACAAGAGACCCAGTACTTC. As protein: CASSQVDGQETQYF.

This clonotype has ten or more counts. The gene calls are TRBV10-3 and TRBJ1-4; tentatively, D is TRBD1 (6 bases). The V and J ends lost 6 bases and 8 bases respectively, with 19 bases between them. Germline CDR1 is ENHRY and CDR2 is SYGVKD. This CDR3 spans 15 amino acids. CDR3 loop: CAISDTRGSREKLFF. CDR3 bases: TGTGCCATCAGCGATACCAGGGGAAGTCGGGAAAAACTGTTTTTT.

This clonotype was seen ten or more times. The CDR3 is CSVPTGVQETQYF. The CDR3 region has the DNA TGCAGCGTCCCGACAGGAGTCCAAGAGACCCAGTACTTC. The V gene is TRBV29-1, the J gene TRBJ2-5, with a weak D call TRBD1 (6 bases). There are 13 residues in the CDR3. Germline V lookup: CDR1 SQVTM, CDR2 ANQGSEA. Deletions cut 6 bases from V and 1 base from J, with 12 bases between.

This clonotype was counted at least ten times. Mismatch with germline at one junction end may stem from a read error. CDR3 amino acids: CASSVGTAQETQYF. CDR3 coding DNA: TGTGCCAGCAGCGTAGGGACAGCCCAAGAGACCCAGTACTTC. The gene calls are TRBV5-1 and TRBJ2-5; 7 bases line up with TRBD1. Germline loops: CDR1 SGHRS, CDR2 YFSETQ. This CDR3 spans 14 amino acids.

In this sample, this clonotype turned up many times. The chain has TRBV4-2 and TRBJ1-5, with D possibly matching TRBD1 (5 bases). CDR1 and CDR2 (germline): LGHNA, YNFKEQ. V was trimmed by 0 bases and J by 5 bases, leaving 14 bases between them. The CDR3 has 16 amino acids. CDR3: CASSQERATDHQPQHF. As DNA, the CDR3 is TGTGCCAGCAGCCAAGAGCGAGCGACAGATCATCAGCCCCAGCATTTT.

Regarding this clonotype: This may be a read error, as it is one base from a much larger clone. The chain combines TRBV27 with TRBJ2-1; unclear D gene. The germline CDR1 and CDR2 sequences are MNHEY and SMNVEV (reference sequence). The CDR3 runs to 13 residues. DNA of the CDR3: TGTGCCAGCGCATATCCCCCCGGCAATGACCAGTTCTTC. Amino acids: CASAYPPGNDQFF.

The J gene is TRBJ2-2, the V gene TRBV5-1; weak D call: TRBD1 (5 bases). Looked up from germline, CDR1 is SGHRS and CDR2 is YFSETQ. V shed 0 bases and J shed 6 bases, with 9 bases lying between them. The CDR3 consists of 14 residues. Here the CDR3 reads CASSLVEGAGELFF. The CDR3 DNA sequence: TGCGCCAGCAGCTTGGTCGAAGGGGCCGGGGAGCTGTTTTTT.

Many counts were recorded for this clonotype. This rearrangement joins TRBV10-3 to TRBJ2-7; 11 bases line up with TRBD1. This CDR3 contains 15 residues. Germline V gene lookup returns CDR1 ENHRY and CDR2 SYGVKD. V was clipped by 6 bases and J by 7 bases; unmatched bases: 11. CDR3 region: CAISRNGQGAREQYF. The CDR3 DNA reads as TGTGCCATCAGCCGAAATGGACAGGGGGCAAGAGAGCAGTACTTC.

This clonotype showed up many times. V and J are TRBV27 and TRBJ2-1, with D perhaps matching TRBD2 (6 bases). V lost 7 bases to trimming and J lost 0 bases, with 7 bases between them. The CDR3 is 13 residues long. CDR1 is MNHEY, CDR2 SMNVEV, per germline (reference sequence). CDR3 nucleotides: TGTGCCAGCACCGGGAGCTCCTACAATGAGCAGTTCTTC. Protein sequence: CASTGSSYNEQFF.

This sequence joins TRBV20-1 and TRBJ2-3; D might be TRBD2 (5 bases). The CDR3 runs to 16 residues. V was shortened by 0 bases and J by 3 bases, with 16 bases between the two germline ends. Germline assignment: CDR1 DFQATT and CDR2 SNEGSKA (reference sequence). DNA of the CDR3: TGCAGTGCTAGAGATCTAAGAGAGGGTTTAACAGATACGCAGTATTTT. Translating gives CSARDLREGLTDTQYF.

This clonotype was detected ten times or more. The chain joins TRBV28 to TRBJ1-1, with D hard to call. Per germline, CDR1 MDHEN and CDR2 SYDVKM. V lost 7 bases to trimming and J lost 11 bases, with 17 bases between them. CDR3 length equals 12 residues. Here the CDR3 DNA reads TGTGCCAGCAAAGCCCTTCTACCTGTGGCTTTCTTT. Its protein product is CASKALLPVAFF.

This clonotype was seen ten or more times. The genes are TRBV24-1 and TRBJ2-1; D is undetermined. The CDR3 covers 11 residues. CDR1 and CDR2 from the germline V gene are KGHDR and SFDVKD. V was cut by 6 bases and J by 8 bases, with 7 bases left in between. The DNA of the CDR3 is TGTGCCACCAGTTACGGAGATGAGCAGTTCTTC. Translating it yields CATSYGDEQFF.

This clonotype was picked up many times. The gene calls are TRBV20-1 and TRBJ2-7; the D gene is possibly TRBD1 (6 bases). Trimming left V 3 bases short and J 6 bases short, with 12 bases between. The germline CDR1 and CDR2 sequences are DFQATT and SNEGSKA (reference sequence). The CDR3 is 12 amino acids. CDR3 loop: CSASRGFREQYF. In DNA, the CDR3 is TGCAGTGCTAGTAGGGGGTTTCGCGAGCAGTACTTC.

This clonotype is medium-sized by share. V gene TRBV11-2 combines with J gene TRBJ2-1, with 10 positions matching TRBD1. CDR3 length: 14 residues. In germline, CDR1 is SGHAT, CDR2 FQNNGV. The junction had 0 bases not matched to a gene; V was cut back by 1 base and J by 6 bases. The CDR3 DNA reads TGTGCCAGCAGCTTAGGGACAGGGGGCAATGAGCAGTTCTTC. This encodes CASSLGTGGNEQFF.

At least ten counts were recorded for this clonotype. The rearrangement uses TRBV7-2 and TRBJ2-3; 7 bases are a match to TRBD1. Germline CDR1 is SGHTA and CDR2 is FQGNSA. This CDR3 region has 15 residues. Unmatched junction bases numbered 3, after V lost 3 bases and J lost 0 bases. The CDR3 region is CASSLGQFSTDTQYF. For the CDR3, the DNA is TGTGCCAGCAGCTTGGGACAGTTTAGCACAGATACGCAGTATTTT.

This clonotype was detected many times. The chain recombines TRBV5-1 with TRBJ1-4, with 8 bases matching TRBD1. Trimming removed 0 bases from V and 8 bases from J; junction bases left unmatched: 6. The germline CDR1 and CDR2 sequences are SGHRS and YFSETQ. There are 15 residues in the CDR3. CDR3 DNA: TGCGCCAGCAGCTTGGAAGGGACAGGAGAGGAAAAACTGTTTTTT. Translating gives CASSLEGTGEEKLFF.

This clonotype was counted at least ten times. V usage is TRBV12-3 or TRBV12-4 and J usage is TRBJ2-5; D is perhaps TRBD1 (5 bases). There are 14 residues in the CDR3. The ends were cut back, 6 bases at V and 1 base at J, with 12 bases in the middle. The CDR3 sequence is CASSQQALQETQYF. CDR3 in DNA: TGTGCCAGCAGCCAACAGGCGCTCCAAGAGACCCAGTACTTC.

This clonotype came up many times. The chain recombines TRBV10-3 with TRBJ1-6; 7 bases are shared with TRBD1. From germline, CDR1 is ENHRY and CDR2 SYGVKD. The trim removed 10 bases at V and 7 bases at J, leaving 10 bases unmatched. The CDR3 length is 14 residues. CDR3 protein: CANRGETGNSPLHF. The CDR3 nucleotides are TGTGCCAACAGGGGAGAGACAGGGAATTCACCCCTCCACTTT.

This clonotype showed up many times. DNA of the CDR3: TGTGCCAGCAGCCCCGCCCGGGGTGGCGGGAGAATTAATGAGCAGTTCTTC. This sequence encodes CASSPARGGGRINEQFF. The chain couples TRBV7-8 to TRBJ2-1; 7 bases are a match to TRBD2. Germline loops: CDR1 SGHVS, CDR2 FQNEAQ. The CDR3 consists of 17 residues. Losses at the gene ends were 5 bases for V and 7 bases for J; bases not matched to a gene: 17.

This clonotype was picked up many times. This sequence joins TRBV29-1 and TRBJ1-4; the D is unclear. The CDR3 is 14 amino acids. Germline loops: CDR1 SQVTM, CDR2 ANQGSEA. Between the trimmed V and J ends, which lost 6 bases and 11 bases, there was a span of 22 bases. The CDR3 nucleotides are TGCAGCGTCGAGAGGGATGGCGGTGTCGGTAAACTGTTTTTT. It codes for CSVERDGGVGKLFF.

This clonotype was observed many times. The V gene is TRBV27, the J gene TRBJ2-1; 8 bases fit TRBD2. From germline, CDR1 is MNHEY and CDR2 SMNVEV (reference sequence). The CDR3 totals 15 residues. With 4 bases clipped from V and 5 bases from J, the junction kept 7 bases outside the gene matches. The CDR3 reads CASSSLLAAHNEQFF. CDR3 in DNA: TGTGCCAGCAGTTCCCTACTAGCGGCCCACAATGAGCAGTTCTTC.

The rearrangement links TRBV27 to TRBJ2-1; 8 bases match TRBD1. The trim removed 3 bases at V and 3 bases at J, leaving 13 bases unmatched. The germline CDR1 and CDR2 sequences are MNHEY and SMNVEV (reference sequence). CDR3 length equals 18 residues. The CDR3 region is CASSFAQGAADVYNEQFF. The CDR3, as DNA: TGTGCCAGCAGTTTCGCGCAGGGGGCGGCGGATGTCTACAATGAGCAGTTCTTC.

This clonotype was found many times. The rearrangement links TRBV7-3 to TRBJ2-7; perhaps TRBD1 as D (8 bases). The V end lost 6 bases, the J end lost 0 bases, and 15 bases lay between the germline ends. Germline V gene lookup returns CDR1 SGHTA and CDR2 FQGTGA. The CDR3 has 15 residues. The chain's CDR3 is CASSTQGGASYEQYF. The CDR3 nucleotides read TGTGCCAGCAGTACACAGGGGGGGGCCTCCTACGAGCAGTACTTC.

In this sample, this clonotype turned up a few times. The gene calls are TRBV29-1 and TRBJ2-3; unclear D gene. V gave up 4 bases and J gave up 0 bases, with 8 bases separating them. Germline V gene data show CDR1 as SQVTM and CDR2 as ANQGSEA. The length of the CDR3 is 13 residues. For the CDR3, the DNA is TGCAGCGTTGTGGGCCAGAGCACAGATACGCAGTATTTT. Residues: CSVVGQSTDTQYF.